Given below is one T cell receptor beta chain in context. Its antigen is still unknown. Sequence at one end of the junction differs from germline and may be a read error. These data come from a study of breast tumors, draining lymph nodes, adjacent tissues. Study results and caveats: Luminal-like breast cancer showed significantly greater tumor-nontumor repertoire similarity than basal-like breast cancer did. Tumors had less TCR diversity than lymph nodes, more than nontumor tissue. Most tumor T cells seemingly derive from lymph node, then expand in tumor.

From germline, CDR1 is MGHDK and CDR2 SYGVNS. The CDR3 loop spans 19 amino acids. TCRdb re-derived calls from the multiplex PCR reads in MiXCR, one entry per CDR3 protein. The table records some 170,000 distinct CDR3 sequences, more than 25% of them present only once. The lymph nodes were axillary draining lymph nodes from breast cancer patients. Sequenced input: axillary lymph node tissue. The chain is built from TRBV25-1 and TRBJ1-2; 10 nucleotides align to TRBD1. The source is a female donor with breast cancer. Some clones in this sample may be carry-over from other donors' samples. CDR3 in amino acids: CASRRTTGTGAKANYGYTF. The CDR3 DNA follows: TGCGCCAGCAGGCGAACCACCGGGACAGGGGCGAAAGCTAACTATGGCTACACCTTC.